One sample yielded the 8 T cell receptor beta chains listed below, sequenced in a study of T cells in Graves' hyperthyroidism and ophthalmopathy. RNA transcripts served as the template for amplifying TCR beta CDR3 regions. The primer set for the first-round RT-PCR of the TCR CDR3 was HTBI. TCRdb reanalysed the multiplex PCR reads using MiXCR and keeps one entry per CDR3 protein. Of 210,000 or so distinct CDR3 sequences detected, roughly a sixth appear once; the ten largest clones hold under 65%. Sequenced material: blood. The source is a man in his fifties or sixties with Graves' hyperthyroidism.

This clonotype came up many times. The CDR3 protein is CSARDLLSSYEQYF. The CDR3, as DNA: TGCAGTGCTAGAGATCTCCTGAGCTCCTACGAGCAGTACTTC. The chain couples TRBV20-1 to TRBJ2-7, with unresolved D. Trimming cost V 0 bases and J 0 bases, with 9 bases left between them. The CDR3 sequence is 14 residues long. Germline CDR1 and CDR2: DFQATT and SNEGSKA (reference sequence).

This clonotype was observed many times. This chain uses TRBV6-6 with TRBJ1-1, with D unresolved. The germline gives CDR1 MNHNY, CDR2 SVGAGI (reference sequence). V was clipped by 0 bases and J by 4 bases, with 9 bases between them. This CDR3 spans 14 amino acids. CDR3 amino acids: CASSYSGSGTEAFF. Here the CDR3 DNA reads TGTGCCAGCAGTTACTCAGGTTCTGGCACTGAAGCTTTCTTT.

Of note for this clonotype: At one boundary the junction diverges from the germline segment, which might be a read error. J is TRBJ2-1 and V is TRBV19; D possibly corresponds to TRBD1 (6 bases). The CDR3 has 13 residues. Germline CDR1 is LNHDA and CDR2 is SQIVND (reference sequence). The CDR3 is CASSAYRVGEQLF. The CDR3 DNA reads TGTGCCAGTAGTGCGTACAGGGTTGGGGAGCAGCTCTTC.

This clonotype showed up just a few times. The chain combines TRBV19 with TRBJ1-1; TRBD1 might be the D (5 bases). CDR3 size: 15 residues. V lost 6 bases and J 4 bases, leaving 18 bases between the germline ends. Germline CDR1 is LNHDA and CDR2 is SQIVND (reference sequence). CDR3 sequence reads: CASSEYQDQGTEAFF. The CDR3 region has the DNA TGTGCCAGTAGCGAATATCAAGACCAGGGCACTGAAGCTTTCTTT.

This clonotype occurred many times. This chain uses TRBV5-1 with TRBJ1-1; D might be TRBD1 (6 bases). V lost 4 bases and J lost 3, with 13 bases in between. The CDR3 length is 14 residues. CDR1 SGHRS and CDR2 YFSETQ come from the germline V gene. The CDR3 DNA follows: TGCGCCAGCAGCCTCGGGGGCGCGGACACTGAAGCTTTCTTT. Translation gives CASSLGGADTEAFF.

This clonotype has only a few counts. V is TRBV5-1 and J is TRBJ2-1; 15 nucleotides match TRBD2. This CDR3 contains 15 residues. V shed 2 bases, J shed 10 bases, and the junction held 4 bases outside the gene matches. From germline, CDR1 is SGHRS and CDR2 YFSETQ. The CDR3: CASSLSGTSGGEQFF. The CDR3 DNA is TGCGCCAGCAGCTTATCCGGGACTAGCGGGGGGGAGCAGTTCTTC.

This rearrangement joins TRBV5-1 to TRBJ2-3; 11 nucleotides line up with TRBD2. V gave up 3 bases and J gave up 2 bases; unmatched junction bases: 5. CDR1 and CDR2 from the germline V gene are SGHRS and YFSETQ. The CDR3 loop spans 16 amino acids. The CDR3 reads CASSSVLAGDTDTQYF. DNA of the CDR3: TGCGCCAGCAGCTCTGTACTAGCGGGGGACACAGATACGCAGTATTTT.

In its sample, this clonotype was seen many times. The chain joins TRBV7-9 to TRBJ1-5; D remains unclear. Germline loops: CDR1 SEHNR, CDR2 FQNEAQ (reference sequence). The CDR3 extends over 12 amino acids. V was shortened by 5 bases and J by 6 bases, with 8 bases between the two germline ends. Written as DNA, the CDR3 is TGTGCCAGCAGCCTTGACCGTCAGCCCCAGCATTTT. Translating it yields CASSLDRQPQHF.